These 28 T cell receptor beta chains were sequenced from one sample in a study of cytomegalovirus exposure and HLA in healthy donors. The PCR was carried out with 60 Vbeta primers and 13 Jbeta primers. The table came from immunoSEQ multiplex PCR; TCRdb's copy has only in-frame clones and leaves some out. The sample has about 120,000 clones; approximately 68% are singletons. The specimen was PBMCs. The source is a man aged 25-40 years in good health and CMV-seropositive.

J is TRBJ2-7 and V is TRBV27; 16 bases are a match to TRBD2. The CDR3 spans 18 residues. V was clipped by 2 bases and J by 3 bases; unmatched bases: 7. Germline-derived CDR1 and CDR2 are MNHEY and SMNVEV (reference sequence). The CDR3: CASSLGGTSGRDYYEQYF. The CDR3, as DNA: TGTGCCAGCAGTTTAGGAGGGACTAGCGGGAGGGATTACTACGAGCAGTACTTC.

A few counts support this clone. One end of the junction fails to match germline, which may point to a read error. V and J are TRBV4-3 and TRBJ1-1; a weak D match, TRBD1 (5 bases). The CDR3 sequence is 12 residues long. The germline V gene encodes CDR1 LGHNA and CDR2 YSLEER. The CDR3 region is CASSQDIGAAFF. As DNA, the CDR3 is TGCGCCAGCAGTCAAGATATAGGGGCCGCTTTCTTT.

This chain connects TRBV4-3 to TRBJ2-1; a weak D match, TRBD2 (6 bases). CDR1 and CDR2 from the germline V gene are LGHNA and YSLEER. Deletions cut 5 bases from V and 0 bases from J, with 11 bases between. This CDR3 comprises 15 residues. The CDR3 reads CASSSLATSYNEQFF. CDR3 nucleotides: TGCGCCAGCAGCTCCCTAGCGACCTCCTACAATGAGCAGTTCTTC.

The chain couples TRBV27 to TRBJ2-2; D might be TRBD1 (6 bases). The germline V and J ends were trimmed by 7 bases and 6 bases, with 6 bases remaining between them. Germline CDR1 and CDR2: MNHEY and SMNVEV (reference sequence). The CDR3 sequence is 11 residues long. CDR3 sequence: CASTGAGELFF. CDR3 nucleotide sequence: TGTGCCAGCACAGGGGCCGGGGAGCTGTTTTTT.

CDR3 DNA sequence: TGTGCCAGCAGCCTGATGGGACAGATGAACACTGAAGCTTTCTTT. Translation gives CASSLMGQMNTEAFF. The chain couples TRBV5-8 to TRBJ1-1; TRBD1 agrees at 7 bases. CDR3 length equals 15 residues. Trimming at V came to 4 bases and at J to 0 bases, leaving 6 bases not matched to a gene. Germline V gene lookup returns CDR1 SGHTS and CDR2 YDEGEE.

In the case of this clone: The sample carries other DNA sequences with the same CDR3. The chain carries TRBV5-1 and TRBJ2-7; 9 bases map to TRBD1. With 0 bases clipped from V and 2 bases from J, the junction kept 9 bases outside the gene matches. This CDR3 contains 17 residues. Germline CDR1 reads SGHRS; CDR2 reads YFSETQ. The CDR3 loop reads CASSLGGAGTGTYEQYF. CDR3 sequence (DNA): TGCGCCAGCAGCTTGGGGGGGGCCGGGACAGGGACCTACGAGCAGTACTTC.

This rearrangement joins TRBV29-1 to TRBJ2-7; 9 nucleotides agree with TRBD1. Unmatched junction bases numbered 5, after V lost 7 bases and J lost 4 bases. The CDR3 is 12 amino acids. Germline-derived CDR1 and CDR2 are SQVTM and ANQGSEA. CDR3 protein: CSARQGGYEQYF. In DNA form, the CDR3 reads TGCAGCGCAAGACAGGGGGGATACGAGCAGTACTTC.

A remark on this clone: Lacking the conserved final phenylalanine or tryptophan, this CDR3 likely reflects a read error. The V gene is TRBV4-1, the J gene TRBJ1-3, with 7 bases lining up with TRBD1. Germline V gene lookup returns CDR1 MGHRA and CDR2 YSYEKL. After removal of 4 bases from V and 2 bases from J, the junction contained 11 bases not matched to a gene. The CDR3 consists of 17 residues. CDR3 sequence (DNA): TGCGCCAGCAGCCGCCCCCGACAGGGTCTACCTGGAAACACCATATATCTT. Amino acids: CASSRPRQGLPGNTIYL.

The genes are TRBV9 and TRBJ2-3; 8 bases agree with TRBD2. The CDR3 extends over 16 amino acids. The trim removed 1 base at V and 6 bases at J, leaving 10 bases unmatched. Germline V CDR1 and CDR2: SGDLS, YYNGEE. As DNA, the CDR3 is TGTGCCAGCAGCGTATTCACGGGAGGGCCTGGGGATACGCAGTATTTT. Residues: CASSVFTGGPGDTQYF.

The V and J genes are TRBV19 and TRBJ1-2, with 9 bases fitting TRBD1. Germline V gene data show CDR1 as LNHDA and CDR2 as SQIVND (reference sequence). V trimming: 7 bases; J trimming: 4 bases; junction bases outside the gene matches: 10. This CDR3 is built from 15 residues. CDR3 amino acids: CASTPGTGTFYGYTF. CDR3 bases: TGTGCCAGTACCCCCGGGACAGGGACCTTCTATGGCTACACCTTC.

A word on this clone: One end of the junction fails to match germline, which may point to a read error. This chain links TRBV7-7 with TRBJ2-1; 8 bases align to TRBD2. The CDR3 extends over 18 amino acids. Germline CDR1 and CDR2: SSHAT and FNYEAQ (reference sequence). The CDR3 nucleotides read TGTGCTAGCAGCCCCTCACGAACTAGCGGACCGACCTACAATGAGCAGTTCTTC. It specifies CASSPSRTSGPTYNEQFF.

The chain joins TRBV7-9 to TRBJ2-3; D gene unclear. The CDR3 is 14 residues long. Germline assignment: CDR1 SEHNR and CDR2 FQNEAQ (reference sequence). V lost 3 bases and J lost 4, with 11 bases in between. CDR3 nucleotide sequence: TGTGCCAGCAGCTTCGCTTACTCGGCAGATACGCAGTATTTT. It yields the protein CASSFAYSADTQYF.

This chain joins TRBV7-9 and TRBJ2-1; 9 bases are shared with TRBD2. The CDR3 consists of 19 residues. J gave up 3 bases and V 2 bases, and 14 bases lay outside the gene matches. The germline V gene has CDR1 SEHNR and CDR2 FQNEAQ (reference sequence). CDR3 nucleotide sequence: TGTGCCAGCAGCTTATTTGCGGGAGGGCGTGGGTTTGTCTACAATGAGCAGTTCTTC. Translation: CASSLFAGGRGFVYNEQFF.

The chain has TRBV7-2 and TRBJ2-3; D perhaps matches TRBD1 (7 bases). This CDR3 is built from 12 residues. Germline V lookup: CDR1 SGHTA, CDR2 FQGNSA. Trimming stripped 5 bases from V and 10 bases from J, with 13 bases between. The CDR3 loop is CASSPGGMAQYF. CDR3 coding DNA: TGTGCCAGCAGCCCAGGGGGGATGGCGCAGTATTTT.

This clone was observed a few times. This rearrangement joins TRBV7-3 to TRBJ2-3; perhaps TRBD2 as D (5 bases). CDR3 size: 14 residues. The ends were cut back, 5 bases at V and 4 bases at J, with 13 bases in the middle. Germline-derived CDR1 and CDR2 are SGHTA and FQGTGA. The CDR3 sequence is CASSNGLAADTQYF. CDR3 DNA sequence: TGTGCCAGCAGCAATGGGCTAGCTGCAGATACGCAGTATTTT.

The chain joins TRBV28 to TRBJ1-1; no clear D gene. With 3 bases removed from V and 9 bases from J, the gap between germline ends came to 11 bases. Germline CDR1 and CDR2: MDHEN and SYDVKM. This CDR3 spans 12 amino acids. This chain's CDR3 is CASSFGAVKAFF. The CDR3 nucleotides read TGTGCCAGCAGTTTTGGAGCGGTGAAAGCTTTCTTT.

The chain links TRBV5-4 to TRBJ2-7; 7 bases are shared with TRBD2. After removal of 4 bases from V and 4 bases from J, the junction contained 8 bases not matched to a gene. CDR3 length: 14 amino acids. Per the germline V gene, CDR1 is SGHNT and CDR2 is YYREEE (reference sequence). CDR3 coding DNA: TGTGCCAGCAGCGGGTGGGGGAGGGGTTACGAGCAGTACTTC. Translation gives CASSGWGRGYEQYF. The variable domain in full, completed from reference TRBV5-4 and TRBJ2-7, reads ETGVTQSPTHLIKTRGQQVTLRCSSQSGHNTVSWYQQALGQGPQFIFQYYREEENGRGNFPPRFSGLQFPNYSSELNVNALELDDSALYLCASSGWGRGYEQYFGPGTRLTVT.

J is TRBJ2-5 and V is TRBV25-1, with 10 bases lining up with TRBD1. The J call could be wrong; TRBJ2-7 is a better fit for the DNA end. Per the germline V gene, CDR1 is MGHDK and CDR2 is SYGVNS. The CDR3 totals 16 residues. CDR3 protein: CASTPQGQGPSYEQYF. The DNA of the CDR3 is TGTGCCAGCACCCCCCAGGGACAGGGGCCCTCCTACGAGCAGTACTTC.

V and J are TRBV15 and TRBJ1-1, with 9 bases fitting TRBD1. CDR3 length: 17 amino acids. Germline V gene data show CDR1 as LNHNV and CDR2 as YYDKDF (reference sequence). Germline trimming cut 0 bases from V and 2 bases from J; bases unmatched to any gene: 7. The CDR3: CATSRDPSGQGNTEAFF. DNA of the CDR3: TGTGCCACCAGCAGAGATCCATCGGGACAGGGCAACACTGAAGCTTTCTTT.

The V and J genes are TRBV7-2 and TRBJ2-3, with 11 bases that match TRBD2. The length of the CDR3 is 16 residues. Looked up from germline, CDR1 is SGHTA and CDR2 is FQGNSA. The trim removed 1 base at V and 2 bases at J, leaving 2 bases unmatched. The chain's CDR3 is CASSLGLAGNTDTQYF. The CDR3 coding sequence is TGTGCCAGCAGCTTAGGACTAGCGGGAAACACAGATACGCAGTATTTT.

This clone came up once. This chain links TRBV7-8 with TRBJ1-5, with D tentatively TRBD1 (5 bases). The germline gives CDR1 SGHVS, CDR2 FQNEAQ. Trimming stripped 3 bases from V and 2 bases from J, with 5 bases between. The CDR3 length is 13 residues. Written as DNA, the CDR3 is TGTGCCAGCAGCTTCAGGGGCAATCAGCCCCAGCATTTT. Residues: CASSFRGNQPQHF.

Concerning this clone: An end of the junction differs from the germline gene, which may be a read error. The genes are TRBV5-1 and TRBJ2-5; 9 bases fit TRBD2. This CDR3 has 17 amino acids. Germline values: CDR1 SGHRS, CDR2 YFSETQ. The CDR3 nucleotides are TGCGCCAGCAGCTTGGGGGCGGCTAGCGGGGCTCAAGGGACCCAGTACTTC. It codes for CASSLGAASGAQGTQYF.

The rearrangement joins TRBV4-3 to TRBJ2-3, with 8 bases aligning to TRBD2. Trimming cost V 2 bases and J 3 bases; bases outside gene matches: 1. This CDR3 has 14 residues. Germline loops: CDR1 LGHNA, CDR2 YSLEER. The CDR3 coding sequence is TGCGCCAGCAGCCAATTAGCGGGAACAGATACGCAGTATTTT. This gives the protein CASSQLAGTDTQYF.

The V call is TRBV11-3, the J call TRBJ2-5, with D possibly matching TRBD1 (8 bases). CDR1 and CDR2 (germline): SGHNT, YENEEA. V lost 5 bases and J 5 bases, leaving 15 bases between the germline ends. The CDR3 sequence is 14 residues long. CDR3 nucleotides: TGTGCCAGCAGCAAGAACAGGGGGGGTGAGACCCAGTACTTC. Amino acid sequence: CASSKNRGGETQYF.

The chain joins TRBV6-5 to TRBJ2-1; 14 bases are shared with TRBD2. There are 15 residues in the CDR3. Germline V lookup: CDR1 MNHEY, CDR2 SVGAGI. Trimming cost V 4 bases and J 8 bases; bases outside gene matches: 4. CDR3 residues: CASSWGLAGVDEQFF. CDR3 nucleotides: TGTGCCAGCAGTTGGGGACTAGCGGGAGTTGATGAGCAGTTCTTC.

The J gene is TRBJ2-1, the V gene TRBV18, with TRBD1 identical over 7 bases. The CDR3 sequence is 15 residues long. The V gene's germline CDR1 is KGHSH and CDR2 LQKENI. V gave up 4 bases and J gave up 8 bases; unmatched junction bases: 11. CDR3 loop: CASSQTGRTSHEQFF. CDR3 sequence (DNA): TGTGCCAGCTCACAGACAGGGCGTACTTCTCATGAGCAGTTCTTC.

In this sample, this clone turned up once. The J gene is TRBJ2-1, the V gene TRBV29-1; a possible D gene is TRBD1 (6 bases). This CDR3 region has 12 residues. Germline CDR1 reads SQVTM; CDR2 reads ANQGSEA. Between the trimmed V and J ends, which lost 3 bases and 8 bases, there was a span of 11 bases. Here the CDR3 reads CSVETGLDEQFF. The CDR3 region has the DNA TGCAGCGTTGAGACAGGTCTCGATGAGCAGTTCTTC.

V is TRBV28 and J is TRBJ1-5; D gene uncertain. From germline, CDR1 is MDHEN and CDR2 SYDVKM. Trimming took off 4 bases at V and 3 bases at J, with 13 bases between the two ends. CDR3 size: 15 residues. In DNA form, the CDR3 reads TGTGCCAGCAGTTCCCCGGCAGGCGACAATCAGCCCCAGCATTTT. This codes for CASSSPAGDNQPQHF.